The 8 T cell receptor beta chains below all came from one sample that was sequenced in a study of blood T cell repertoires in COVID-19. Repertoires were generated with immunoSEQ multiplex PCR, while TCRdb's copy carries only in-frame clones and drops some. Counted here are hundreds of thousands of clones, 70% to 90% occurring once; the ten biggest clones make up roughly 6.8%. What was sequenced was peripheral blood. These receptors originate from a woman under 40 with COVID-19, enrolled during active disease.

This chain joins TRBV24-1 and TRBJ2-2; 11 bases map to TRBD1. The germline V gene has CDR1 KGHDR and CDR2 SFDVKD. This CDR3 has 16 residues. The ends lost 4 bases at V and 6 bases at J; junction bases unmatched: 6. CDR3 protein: CATSDPGTGGSGELFF. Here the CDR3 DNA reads TGTGCCACCAGTGACCCCGGGACAGGGGGTTCCGGGGAGCTGTTTTTT.

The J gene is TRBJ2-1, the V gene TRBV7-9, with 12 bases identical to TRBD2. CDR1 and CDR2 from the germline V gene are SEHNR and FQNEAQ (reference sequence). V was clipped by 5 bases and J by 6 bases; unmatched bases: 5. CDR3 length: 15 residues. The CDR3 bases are TGTGCCAGCAGCCGACTAGCGGGGGTGGGCAATGAGCAGTTCTTC. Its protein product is CASSRLAGVGNEQFF.

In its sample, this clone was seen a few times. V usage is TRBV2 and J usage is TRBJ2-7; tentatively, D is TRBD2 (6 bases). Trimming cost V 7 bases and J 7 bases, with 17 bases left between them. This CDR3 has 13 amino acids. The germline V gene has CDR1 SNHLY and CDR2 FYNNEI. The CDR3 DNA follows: TGTGCCAGCACCGGGCGAGCGGGTAGGGAGCAGTACTTC. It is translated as CASTGRAGREQYF.

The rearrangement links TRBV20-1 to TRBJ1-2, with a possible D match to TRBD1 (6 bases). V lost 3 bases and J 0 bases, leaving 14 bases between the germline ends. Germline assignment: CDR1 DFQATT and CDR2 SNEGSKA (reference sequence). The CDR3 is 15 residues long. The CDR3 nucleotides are TGCAGTGCTAGTGCAGGGGCGACCGCTAACTATGGCTACACCTTC. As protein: CSASAGATANYGYTF.

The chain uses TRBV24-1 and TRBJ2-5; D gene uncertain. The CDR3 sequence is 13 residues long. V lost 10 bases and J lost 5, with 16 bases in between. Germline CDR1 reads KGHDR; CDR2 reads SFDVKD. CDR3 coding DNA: TGTGCCACAAAAGACGGAGAGAGGGAGACCCAGTACTTC. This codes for CATKDGERETQYF.

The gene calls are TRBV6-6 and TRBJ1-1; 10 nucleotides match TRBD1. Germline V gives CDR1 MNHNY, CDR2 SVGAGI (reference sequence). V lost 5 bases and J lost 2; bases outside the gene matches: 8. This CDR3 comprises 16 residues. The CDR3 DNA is TGTGCCAGCAGTCGGACAGGGGGAGAGTATAACACTGAAGCTTTCTTT. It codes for CASSRTGGEYNTEAFF.

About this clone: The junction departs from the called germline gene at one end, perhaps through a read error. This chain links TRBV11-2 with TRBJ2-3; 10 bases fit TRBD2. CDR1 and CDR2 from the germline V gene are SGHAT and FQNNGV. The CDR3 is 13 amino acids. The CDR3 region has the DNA TGTGCCAGCAGCTTAGTGGGGCTAGCGGGGGCAGATTTT. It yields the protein CASSLVGLAGADF.

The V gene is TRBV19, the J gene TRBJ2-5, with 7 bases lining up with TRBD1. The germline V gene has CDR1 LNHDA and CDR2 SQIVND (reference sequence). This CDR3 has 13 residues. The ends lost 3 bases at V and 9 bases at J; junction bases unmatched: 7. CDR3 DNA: TGTGCCAGTAGTATGACAGGGTCCGGGGCCCAGTACTTC. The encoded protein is CASSMTGSGAQYF.